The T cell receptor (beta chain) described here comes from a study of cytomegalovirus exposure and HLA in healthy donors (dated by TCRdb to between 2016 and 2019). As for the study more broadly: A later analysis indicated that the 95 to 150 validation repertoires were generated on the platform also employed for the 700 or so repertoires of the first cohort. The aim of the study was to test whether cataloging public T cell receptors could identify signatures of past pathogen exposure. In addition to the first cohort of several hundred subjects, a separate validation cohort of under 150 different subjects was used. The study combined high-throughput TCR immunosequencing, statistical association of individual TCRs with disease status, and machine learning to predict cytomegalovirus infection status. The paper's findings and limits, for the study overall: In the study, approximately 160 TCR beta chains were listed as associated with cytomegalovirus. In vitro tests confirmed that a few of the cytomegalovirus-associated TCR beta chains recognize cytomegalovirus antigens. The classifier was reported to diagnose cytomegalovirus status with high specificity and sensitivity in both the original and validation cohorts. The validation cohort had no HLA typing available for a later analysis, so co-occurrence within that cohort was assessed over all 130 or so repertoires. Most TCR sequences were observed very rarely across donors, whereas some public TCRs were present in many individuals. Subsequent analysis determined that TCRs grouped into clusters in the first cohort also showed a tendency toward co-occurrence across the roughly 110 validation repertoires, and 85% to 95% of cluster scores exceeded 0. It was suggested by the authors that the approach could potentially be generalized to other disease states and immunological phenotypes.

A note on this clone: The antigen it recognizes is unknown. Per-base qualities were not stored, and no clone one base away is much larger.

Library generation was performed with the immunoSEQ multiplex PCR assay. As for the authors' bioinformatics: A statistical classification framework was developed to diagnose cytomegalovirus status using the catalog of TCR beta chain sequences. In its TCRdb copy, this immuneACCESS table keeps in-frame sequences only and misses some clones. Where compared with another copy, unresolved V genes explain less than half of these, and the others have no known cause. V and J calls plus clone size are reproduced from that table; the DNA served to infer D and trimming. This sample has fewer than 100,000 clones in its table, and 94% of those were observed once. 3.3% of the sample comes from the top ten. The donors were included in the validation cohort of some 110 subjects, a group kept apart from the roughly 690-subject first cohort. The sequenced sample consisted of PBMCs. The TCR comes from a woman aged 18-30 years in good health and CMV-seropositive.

The DNA is TGTGCCAGCTCTTCCGCCTCGGGTAATCAGCCCCAGCATTTT. It encodes CASSSASGNQPQHF. The rearrangement joined TRBV6-6 to TRBJ1-5, with the D gene uncertain. There are 14 amino acids in the CDR3, from cysteine to phenylalanine inclusive. Only the CDR3 DNA stays, 42 bases, in frame from base 1. Reading the germline V gene (reference sequence) gives CDR1 MNHNY and CDR2 SVGAGI. The V end loses 8 bases and the J end loses 4 bases, and a stretch of 15 bases separates them.